This T cell receptor (beta chain) is from a study of blood T cell repertoires in COVID-19. Seattle patient enrollment occurred during active infection, with longitudinal follow-up thereafter. In the authors' methods: Amplified reference gene primers provided the basis for estimating nucleated cell counts. Libraries were prepared by immunoSEQ multiplex PCR; TCRdb keeps only in-frame clonotypes and omits some of them. The V and J calls and the clone size are those of that table, but D and trimming were determined from the DNA. The table includes 50,000 to 55,000 clones, about four fifths detected once. Sequenced input: peripheral blood. The receptor comes from an older man with COVID-19, enrolled during active disease.

The CDR3 region is CAWSGGTGTDTQYF. The CDR3 nucleotides are TGTGCCTGGAGTGGTGGGACAGGCACAGATACGCAGTATTTT. The chain has TRBV30 and TRBJ2-3; 7 positions agree with TRBD1. With V trimmed by 1 base and J by 1 base, 2 bases remained unmatched. CDR3 length: 14 residues. Germline assignment: CDR1 GTSNPN and CDR2 SVGIG (reference sequence).